This T cell receptor (beta chain) was obtained from a study of shared clonotypes between healthy human individuals. Several immunoSEQ 96-well plates shared each subset's DNA, each plate a replicate. Original methodology: ImmunoSEQ only sent back junction sequences with no quality scores, so filtering was done differently. Measured with immunoSEQ multiplex PCR; TCRdb has only the in-frame clones, and not every one. V and J calls and clone size are as listed in that table; D and trimming were resolved from the DNA. Of hundreds of thousands of clones detected, roughly 77% appear once; the ten largest clones hold around 14%. CDR1 SNHLY and CDR2 FYNNEI come from the germline V gene. With V trimmed by 5 bases and J by 0 bases, 10 bases remained unmatched. CDR3 length: 18 residues.

The sample consisted of PBMCs. This chain uses TRBV2 with TRBJ2-1; 10 nucleotides agree with TRBD2. This TCR was sampled from a woman in her 40s in good health. Some clones in this sample may be carry-over from other donors' samples. Written as DNA, the CDR3 is TGTGCCAGCAGTACAGAGGATGTAGCGGGAGGCTCCTACAATGAGCAGTTCTTC. Encoded protein: CASSTEDVAGGSYNEQFF.